This passage covers 12 T cell receptor beta chains from one sample sequenced in a study of regulatory T cells in long-lasting Graves disease. Specified time point: persistent/refractory GD, antithyroid drugs over 5 years with positive TRAb. With RNA extracted from PBMCs as input, the TCR library was made. Arm-PCR of CDR3 regions and iRepertoire HTBI primers were the basis on which TCR beta libraries were built. A single record per CDR3 protein comes from TCRdb applying MiXCR to the multiplex PCR reads. The table lists roughly 400,000 distinct CDR3 sequences, under 25% of them singletons. This specimen was peripheral blood mononuclear cells (PBMCs), taken when the disease was refractory, from a patient treated with antithyroid drugs. The receptors come from a female donor with Graves disease.

J is TRBJ2-7 and V is TRBV10-3; 7 nucleotides line up with TRBD1. From germline, CDR1 is ENHRY and CDR2 SYGVKD. The CDR3 extends over 12 amino acids. The V and J ends lost 4 bases and 6 bases, in that order; junction bases with no gene match: 3. The CDR3 nucleotides read TGTGCCATCAGTGGACAGGGTAGCGAGCAGTACTTC. Its translation: CAISGQGSEQYF.

The CDR3 DNA follows: TGTGCCAGTAGTCCCGGGACCCATATCTCCTACGAGCAGTACTTC. Its translation is CASSPGTHISYEQYF. The chain couples TRBV19 to TRBJ2-7; either TRBD1 or TRBD2 may fit D (5 bases each). The length of the CDR3 is 15 residues. Per the germline V gene, CDR1 is LNHDA and CDR2 is SQIVND (reference sequence). V was cut by 5 bases and J by 0 bases, with 14 bases left in between.

Ten or more counts support this clonotype. The V gene is TRBV7-9, the J gene TRBJ2-7; 8 bases match TRBD2. V gave up 6 bases and J gave up 2 bases; unmatched junction bases: 15. The CDR3 length is 17 residues. Looked up from germline, CDR1 is SEHNR and CDR2 is FQNEAQ (reference sequence). The CDR3 spells CASSPGGGLAGAYEQYF. In DNA, the CDR3 is TGTGCCAGCAGTCCGGGAGGAGGTCTAGCGGGTGCCTACGAGCAGTACTTC. Drawing the rest from reference TRBV7-9 and TRBJ2-7, the complete variable domain is DTGVSQNPRHKITKRGQNVTFRCDPISEHNRLYWYRQTLGQGPEFLTYFQNEAQLEKSRLLSDRFSAERPKGSFSTLEIQRTEQGDSAMYLCASSPGGGLAGAYEQYFGPGTRLTVT.

In its sample, this clonotype was seen many times. The genes are TRBV27 and TRBJ1-2, with 7 nucleotides matching TRBD1. The V segment lost 5 bases and the J segment 4 bases; nucleotides outside the gene matches: 4. The CDR3 is made up of 13 amino acids. Germline V CDR1 and CDR2: MNHEY, SMNVEV (reference sequence). CDR3 residues: CASSLQGRYGYTF. The CDR3 DNA follows: TGTGCCAGCAGTCTACAGGGGCGCTATGGCTACACCTTC.

This clonotype was found many times. The chain carries TRBV6-2 or TRBV6-3 and TRBJ1-1; D not certain. V was clipped by 5 bases and J by 6 bases, with 10 bases between them. This CDR3 spans 12 amino acids. Germline values: CDR1 MNHEY, CDR2 SVGEGT. The CDR3 loop is CASSATASEAFF. The CDR3 DNA sequence: TGTGCCAGCAGTGCCACAGCTTCTGAAGCTTTCTTT.

On this clonotype itself: A much larger clone differs from this one at a single base, so this may be a read error. This chain joins TRBV11-2 and TRBJ2-7, with D perhaps TRBD1 or TRBD2 (5 bases each). In germline, CDR1 is SGHAT, CDR2 FQNNGV. V lost 6 bases and J lost 0, with 12 bases in between. The CDR3 has 14 amino acids. DNA of the CDR3: TGTGCCAGCAGAGGGGCAGGGACCTCCTACGAGCAGTACTTC. Translating it yields CASRGAGTSYEQYF.

For this clonotype: A read error is likely, as this CDR3 ends without the conserved phenylalanine or tryptophan. The rearrangement links TRBV12-3 or TRBV12-4 to TRBJ1-6; D uncertain. V was trimmed by 6 bases and J by 10 bases, leaving 13 bases between them. The CDR3 sequence is 13 residues long. The CDR3 DNA follows: TGTGCCAGCAGCCAAGGCAGGCAATCACCCCTCCACCTT. This codes for CASSQGRQSPLHL.

Ten or more counts support this clonotype. The chain links TRBV7-9 to TRBJ1-6; D is uncertain. Germline CDR1 SEHNR, CDR2 FQNEAQ (reference sequence). This CDR3 spans 13 amino acids. The germline V and J ends were trimmed by 1 base and 9 bases, with 7 bases remaining between them. The CDR3 region has the DNA TGTGCCAGCAGCTTAGACCGGAGTTCACCCCTCCACTTT. This sequence encodes CASSLDRSSPLHF.

This clonotype was detected once. The chain recombines TRBV20-1 with TRBJ2-7; no clear D. Trimming shortened V by 3 bases and J by 0 bases, and 9 bases separated the two germline ends. The CDR3 is 13 residues long. Germline CDR1 reads DFQATT; CDR2 reads SNEGSKA (reference sequence). CDR3 nucleotides: TGCAGTGCTAGCCACCCGGTCTCCTACGAGCAGTACTTC. It specifies CSASHPVSYEQYF.

There are many counts of this clonotype. The rearrangement links TRBV7-2 to TRBJ2-7, with 11 positions matching TRBD1. Germline V gene lookup returns CDR1 SGHTA and CDR2 FQGNSA. Trimming took 4 bases from V and 3 from J; bases not matched to a gene: 2. This CDR3 has 14 amino acids. In DNA, the CDR3 is TGTGCCAGCAGCTCCGGGACAGGGGGCTACGAGCAGTACTTC. Translation: CASSSGTGGYEQYF. Full variable domain (rest looked up from reference TRBV7-2 and TRBJ2-7): GAGVSQSPSNKVTEKGKDVELRCDPISGHTALYWYRQSLGQGLEFLIYFQGNSAPDKSGLPSDRFSAERTGGSVSTLTIQRTQQEDSAVYLCASSSGTGGYEQYFGPGTRLTVT.

This clonotype was detected only a few times. CDR3 amino acids: CASSADRGNNEQFF. CDR3 DNA: TGTGCCAGCAGTGCGGACAGGGGCAACAATGAGCAGTTCTTC. The rearrangement links TRBV2 to TRBJ2-1; TRBD1 matches 9 bases. Unmatched junction bases numbered 3, after V lost 4 bases and J lost 5 bases. The CDR3 consists of 14 residues. Germline CDR1 SNHLY, CDR2 FYNNEI.

This chain's CDR3 is CASSLSRRQNYEQYF. CDR3 nucleotide sequence: TGTGCCAGCAGTTTATCGAGGAGACAGAACTACGAGCAGTACTTC. This chain connects TRBV27 to TRBJ2-7, with a weak D call TRBD1 (5 bases). The CDR3 runs to 15 residues. The V end was cut by 0 bases, the J end by 3 bases, with 12 bases between. CDR1 is MNHEY, CDR2 SMNVEV, per germline (reference sequence).